Listed here are 3 T cell receptor delta chains from one sample, sequenced in a study of gamma-delta T cells after stem cell transplantation. TCRdb applied CATT to the RT-PCR reads for clone calling. The sample has more than 2,000 delta-chain clones, 25% to 30% seen once; the top ten hold more than 5.5%. The sequenced sample was gamma-delta T cells. Source of these receptors: a human donor. It is not recorded whose cells these are; they may come from a transplant donor.

A remark on this clone: A much larger clone differs by one base, so this may be a read error. This chain links TRDV3 with TRDJ3, with D tentatively TRDD3 (5 bases). The CDR3 sequence is 17 residues long. Germline V gene data show CDR1 as TVYSNPD and CDR2 as GDNSRS (reference sequence). The CDR3 DNA reads TGTGCCTCCCCAGGAGGACACTCCACCTGGGACACCCGACAGAAGTTTTTC. This codes for CASPGGHSTWDTRQKFF.

The chain employs TRDV1 and TRDJ1; the match to TRDD3 covers 9 bases. Germline V gene data show CDR1 as TSWWSYY and CDR2 as QGS. CDR3 size: 24 residues. V gave up 4 bases and J gave up 1 base; unmatched junction bases: 31. CDR3 sequence: CALGVPEPYWGYDGDIRLTDKLIF. The CDR3 DNA reads TGTGCTCTTGGGGTTCCTGAGCCTTACTGGGGATACGACGGCGACATACGTCTCACCGATAAACTCATCTTT.

In the case of this clone: The junction shows a germline mismatch at one end, possibly a read error. The rearrangement uses TRDV1 and TRDJ1; 9 bases map to TRDD3. This CDR3 has 26 residues. Germline CDR1 TSWWSYY, CDR2 QGS. The CDR3 DNA reads as TGTGCTCTTGGGGAACCCCTCCGGTTCACGCTACTGGGGGAAATACCTATAGTGGGACCCACCGGTAAACTCATCTTT. Protein sequence: CALGEPLRFTLLGEIPIVGPTGKLIF.